One sample yielded the 29 T cell receptor beta chains listed below, sequenced in a study of neurological immune-mediated disorders. MiXCR, run by TCRdb on the 5' RACE reads, gives a single entry per CDR3 protein. The sample has around 50,000 distinct CDR3 sequences, 3% to 4% seen once; the top ten hold about 3.1%. The sample taken for sequencing was PBMCs. The receptors were sampled from a woman in her 30s with multiple sclerosis.

This clonotype has ten or more counts. CDR3 DNA sequence: TGTGCCAGCAGTGCCCTAGGGGATGAGCAGTTCTTC. This encodes CASSALGDEQFF. The chain recombines TRBV2 with TRBJ2-1, with D maybe TRBD1 (5 bases). The CDR3 totals 12 residues. V lost 4 bases and J 8 bases, leaving 9 bases between the germline ends. Germline V gene sequence: CDR1 SNHLY, CDR2 FYNNEI.

Ten or more counts support this clonotype. The CDR3 protein is CSVDNPSGRYEQYF. Here the CDR3 DNA reads TGCAGCGTTGATAACCCCAGCGGACGCTACGAGCAGTACTTC. The chain has TRBV29-1 and TRBJ2-7, with D perhaps matching TRBD2 (5 bases). Germline V CDR1 and CDR2: SQVTM, ANQGSEA. The V end lost 3 bases, the J end lost 3 bases, and 15 bases lay between the germline ends. This CDR3 has 14 amino acids.

A remark on this clonotype: This sequence may be a read error, since a much larger clone differs from it by one base. J is TRBJ1-4 and V is TRBV6-2 or TRBV6-3, with D unclear. Trimming pared 8 bases from V and 8 bases from J, leaving 15 bases between. Germline lookup yields CDR1 MNHEY and CDR2 SVGEGT. CDR3 length: 13 amino acids. This chain's CDR3 is CASWKRDHEKLFF. The DNA of the CDR3 is TGTGCCAGCTGGAAGAGAGACCACGAAAAACTGTTTTTT.

Ten or more counts support this clonotype. The genes are TRBV5-1 and TRBJ2-2; 10 bases align to TRBD2. V dropped 4 bases and J dropped 3; count of bases not matched to a gene: 6. The germline V gene encodes CDR1 SGHRS and CDR2 YFSETQ. The CDR3 sequence is 16 residues long. The CDR3 DNA sequence: TGCGCCAGCAGCGTCCGGCTAGCGGGAGACACCGGGGAGCTGTTTTTT. Its translation: CASSVRLAGDTGELFF.

This clonotype occurred many times. V gene TRBV5-1 combines with J gene TRBJ2-2, with 7 bases fitting TRBD2. V shed 0 bases, J shed 2 bases, and the junction held 4 bases outside the gene matches. The CDR3 consists of 16 residues. Germline V lookup: CDR1 SGHRS, CDR2 YFSETQ. Here the CDR3 reads CASSLVSGGNTGELFF. Written as DNA, the CDR3 is TGCGCCAGCAGCTTGGTTTCGGGGGGAAACACCGGGGAGCTGTTTTTT.

This clonotype was observed at least ten times. The V and J genes are TRBV10-2 and TRBJ2-1; D gene unclear. Deletions cut 1 base from V and 7 bases from J, with 14 bases between. This CDR3 contains 15 residues. Germline values: CDR1 WSHSY, CDR2 SAAADI. This CDR3 is CASSEFRRAGNEQFF. For the CDR3, the DNA is TGCGCCAGCAGTGAGTTTCGAAGGGCCGGGAATGAGCAGTTCTTC.

This clonotype was observed at least ten times. The chain carries TRBV3-1 and TRBJ1-6, with D hard to call. CDR1 is LGHDT and CDR2 is YNNKEL in the germline V gene (reference sequence). The V and J ends lost 0 bases and 9 bases respectively, with 12 bases between them. There are 15 residues in the CDR3. CDR3 in amino acids: CASSQEKGSFSPLHF. For the CDR3, the DNA is TGTGCCAGCAGCCAAGAAAAAGGCAGCTTTTCACCCCTCCACTTT.

This clonotype was found many times. The V call is TRBV20-1, the J call TRBJ2-3; TRBD2 is a possible D gene (5 bases). The CDR3 runs to 14 residues. The germline gives CDR1 DFQATT, CDR2 SNEGSKA (reference sequence). Trimming removed 6 bases from V and 0 bases from J, with 13 bases in between. The CDR3 reads CSAPPGGSTDTQYF. CDR3 in DNA: TGCAGTGCCCCCCCAGGCGGGAGCACAGATACGCAGTATTTT.

This clonotype was seen repeatedly, ten times or more. V is TRBV7-2 and J is TRBJ1-4; 7 bases line up with TRBD1. The germline CDR1 and CDR2 sequences are SGHTA and FQGNSA. V shed 5 bases, J shed 8 bases, and the junction held 11 bases outside the gene matches. The CDR3 is made up of 15 amino acids. The CDR3 region is CASSRLSSTGEKLFF. CDR3 DNA sequence: TGTGCCAGCAGCCGTCTAAGCTCGACAGGGGAAAAACTGTTTTTT.

This clonotype was observed many times. The chain recombines TRBV6-5 with TRBJ2-5; D possibly uses TRBD1 or TRBD2 (6 bases each). Trimming took 3 bases from V and 5 from J, leaving 13 bases between them. This CDR3 comprises 14 residues. Germline V CDR1 and CDR2: MNHEY, SVGAGI. The CDR3 reads CASSYKGGGETQYF. CDR3 sequence (DNA): TGTGCCAGCAGTTATAAGGGGGGTGGCGAGACCCAGTACTTC.

This clonotype was detected many times. CDR3 coding DNA: TGCGCCAGCACCGAGACAGGGGTAAACGGGGAGCTGTTTTTT. Amino acids: CASTETGVNGELFF. This sequence joins TRBV5-1 and TRBJ2-2; TRBD1 agrees at 8 bases. The V and J ends lost 6 bases and 7 bases, in that order; junction bases with no gene match: 8. Germline loops: CDR1 SGHRS, CDR2 YFSETQ. This CDR3 spans 14 amino acids.

This clonotype was counted many times. The genes are TRBV5-1 and TRBJ1-3; the D gene is possibly TRBD1 (5 bases). V dropped 0 bases and J dropped 4 bases, with 14 bases sitting between them. The V gene's germline CDR1 is SGHRS and CDR2 YFSETQ. The CDR3 consists of 16 residues. CDR3 bases: TGCGCCAGCAGCTTGGCCACTCAGGGTGGCGGAAACACCATATATTTT. This sequence encodes CASSLATQGGGNTIYF.

This clonotype showed up many times. J is TRBJ2-3 and V is TRBV7-2, with 7 bases matching TRBD2. This CDR3 is built from 15 residues. In germline, CDR1 is SGHTA, CDR2 FQGNSA. The trim removed 2 bases at V and 0 bases at J, leaving 2 bases unmatched. This CDR3 reads CASSLLAASTDTQYF. In DNA, the CDR3 is TGTGCCAGCAGCTTACTAGCGGCTAGCACAGATACGCAGTATTTT.

This clonotype has only a few counts. J is TRBJ2-3 and V is TRBV18, with D maybe TRBD2 (6 bases). Trimming removed 2 bases at V and 3 bases at J, with 12 bases between. This CDR3 comprises 15 residues. Looked up from germline, CDR1 is KGHSH and CDR2 is LQKENI. CDR3 DNA: TGTGCCAGCTCACCAAAAACGGGAGCGACAGATACGCAGTATTTT. Translation gives CASSPKTGATDTQYF.

The V call is TRBV4-3, the J call TRBJ2-6; possibly TRBD2 for D (5 bases). This CDR3 spans 18 amino acids. CDR1 and CDR2 from the germline V gene are LGHNA and YSLEER. Deletions cut 1 base from V and 0 bases from J, with 13 bases between. The CDR3 region is CASSQGASGSSGANVLTF. The CDR3 DNA follows: TGCGCCAGCAGCCAAGGGGCCTCGGGGTCCTCTGGGGCCAACGTCCTGACTTTC.

There are many counts of this clonotype. The V and J genes are TRBV10-3 and TRBJ1-3; D is ambiguous. V gave up 2 bases and J gave up 7 bases, with 6 bases separating them. The CDR3 is 12 residues long. Germline assignment: CDR1 ENHRY and CDR2 SYGVKD. CDR3 sequence reads: CAISENANTIYF. CDR3 DNA: TGTGCCATCAGTGAGAATGCGAACACCATATATTTT.

This clonotype showed up many times. The chain combines TRBV7-9 with TRBJ2-5; D not resolved. There are 14 residues in the CDR3. Germline V gene lookup returns CDR1 SEHNR and CDR2 FQNEAQ (reference sequence). The V and J ends lost 3 bases and 2 bases respectively, with 10 bases between them. CDR3 in amino acids: CASSLARGQETQYF. The CDR3 DNA is TGTGCCAGCAGCTTGGCGCGTGGGCAAGAGACCCAGTACTTC.

This clonotype has at least ten counts. The V call is TRBV3-1, the J call TRBJ2-5; D is perhaps TRBD1 or TRBD2 (5 bases each). The V gene lost 1 base and the J gene lost 5 bases, with 11 bases spanning the gap. Germline V lookup: CDR1 LGHDT, CDR2 YNNKEL (reference sequence). The CDR3 consists of 14 residues. The CDR3 is CASSQVIEGETQYF. CDR3 nucleotide sequence: TGTGCCAGCAGCCAAGTTATTGAGGGGGAGACCCAGTACTTC.

This clonotype has at least ten counts. A read error is possible here, since a much larger clone lies one base away. This chain joins TRBV9 and TRBJ2-7; 7 positions agree with TRBD1. The CDR3 contains 14 residues. Germline assignment: CDR1 SGDLS and CDR2 YYNGEE. J gave up 7 bases and V 3 bases, and 10 bases lay outside the gene matches. The CDR3 reads CASSEGQYFEEQYF. DNA of the CDR3: TGTGCCAGCAGCGAGGGACAGTACTTCGAAGAGCAGTACTTC. Combining the CDR3 with reference TRBV9 and TRBJ2-7 gives the whole variable domain DSGVTQTPKHLITATGQRVTLRCSPRSGDLSVYWYQQSLDQGLQFLIQYYNGEERAKGNILERFSAQQFPDLHSELNLSSLELGDSALYFCASSEGQYFEEQYFGPGTRLTVT.

At least ten counts were recorded for this clonotype. The CDR3 DNA is TGTGCCAGCAGCAACGTTGGGACGGGAGGGCCACGAACAGATACGCAGTATTTT. This translates into CASSNVGTGGPRTDTQYF. The chain joins TRBV7-8 to TRBJ2-3, with 8 bases matching TRBD2. V shed 5 bases, J shed 3 bases, and the junction held 16 bases outside the gene matches. From germline, CDR1 is SGHVS and CDR2 FQNEAQ. The CDR3 consists of 18 residues.

This clonotype was observed at least ten times. The chain links TRBV29-1 to TRBJ2-7, with D tentatively TRBD2 (6 bases). The germline V gene has CDR1 SQVTM and CDR2 ANQGSEA. CDR3 length equals 14 residues. The V and J ends lost 5 bases and 6 bases respectively, with 20 bases between them. In DNA form, the CDR3 reads TGCAGCGTTTTTGTGGAGGGAAAACTAGGCGAGCAGTACTTC. This sequence encodes CSVFVEGKLGEQYF.

This clonotype was detected ten times or more. This chain uses TRBV12-3 or TRBV12-4 with TRBJ1-1; 10 positions match TRBD1. Trimming cost V 6 bases and J 3 bases; bases outside gene matches: 7. This CDR3 spans 15 amino acids. CDR3 loop: CASSLDRGRDTEAFF. In DNA, the CDR3 is TGTGCCAGCAGCCTTGACAGGGGGCGGGACACTGAAGCTTTCTTT.

The table lists this clonotype with a few counts. The chain uses TRBV29-1 and TRBJ2-3, with 8 bases lining up with TRBD2. The CDR3 has 15 amino acids. The J segment lost 11 bases and the V segment lost 8 bases, leaving 21 bases of the junction unmatched. The germline V gene has CDR1 SQVTM and CDR2 ANQGSEA. The CDR3 region has the DNA TGCAGCCTTGCAGGAACCGCCGGCCGGGAGGGGGGGCAGTATTTT. Translation gives CSLAGTAGREGGQYF.

This clonotype has just a few counts. The CDR3 protein is CASSLISGGTYEQFF. Written as DNA, the CDR3 is TGCGCCAGCAGCCTTATCAGCGGGGGGACCTATGAGCAGTTCTTC. The V and J genes are TRBV5-1 and TRBJ2-1, with TRBD2 matching over 9 bases. J gave up 8 bases and V 4 bases, and 10 bases lay outside the gene matches. The CDR3 is made up of 15 amino acids. CDR1 and CDR2 (germline): SGHRS, YFSETQ. Drawing the rest from reference TRBV5-1 and TRBJ2-1, the complete variable domain is KAGVTQTPRYLIKTRGQQVTLSCSPISGHRSVSWYQQTPGQGLQFLFEYFSETQRNKGNFPGRFSGRQFSNSRSEMNVSTLELGDSALYLCASSLISGGTYEQFFGPGTRLTVL.

This clonotype was counted ten times or more. This sequence joins TRBV24-1 and TRBJ2-3; perhaps TRBD1 as D (8 bases). Per the germline V gene, CDR1 is KGHDR and CDR2 is SFDVKD. The V gene lost 10 bases and the J gene lost 6 bases, with 16 bases spanning the gap. The CDR3 is 13 residues long. The CDR3 region is CATRGQGGDTQYF. For the CDR3, the DNA is TGTGCCACTAGAGGACAGGGAGGGGATACGCAGTATTTT.

This clonotype was picked up many times. The rearrangement links TRBV5-5 to TRBJ2-1, with 12 bases identical to TRBD2. Germline trimming cut 6 bases from V and 8 bases from J; bases unmatched to any gene: 9. The CDR3 covers 15 residues. Germline values: CDR1 SGHKS, CDR2 YYEKEE (reference sequence). The CDR3 loop is CASTVRLAGEDEQFF. CDR3 coding DNA: TGTGCCAGCACCGTCAGACTAGCGGGAGAGGATGAGCAGTTCTTC.

This clonotype was seen at least ten times. The chain carries TRBV6-5 and TRBJ2-3, with a weak D call TRBD1 (5 bases). Looked up from germline, CDR1 is MNHEY and CDR2 is SVGAGI. This CDR3 is built from 17 residues. The V and J ends lost 2 bases and 1 base respectively, with 16 bases between them. CDR3: CASSYASGFVGTDTQYF. For the CDR3, the DNA is TGTGCCAGCAGTTACGCGTCAGGGTTTGTGGGCACAGATACGCAGTATTTT.

This clonotype came up a few times. The chain has TRBV7-9 and TRBJ2-7; TRBD2 matches 7 bases. J was trimmed by 0 bases and V by 1 base; bases with no gene match: 3. CDR1 and CDR2 (germline): SEHNR, FQNEAQ (reference sequence). This CDR3 is built from 15 residues. CDR3 nucleotide sequence: TGTGCCAGCAGCTTAGGGGAGGGGAACTCCTACGAGCAGTACTTC. Protein product: CASSLGEGNSYEQYF.

This clonotype was counted at least ten times. The chain carries TRBV5-1 and TRBJ2-1; TRBD2 matches 10 bases. The V segment lost 3 bases and the J segment 4 bases; nucleotides outside the gene matches: 7. The CDR3 has 16 residues. Germline V gene data show CDR1 as SGHRS and CDR2 as YFSETQ. CDR3 protein: CASSWAGTSVYNEQFF. The DNA of the CDR3 is TGCGCCAGCAGCTGGGCCGGGACTAGCGTTTACAATGAGCAGTTCTTC.